This T cell receptor beta chain appears in the sequencing data of a study of blood T cells in healthy people across ages. Sample-barcoded 5' priming and a J-beta primer mix drove a second PCR of roughly 7 to 11 cycles. TCRdb redid the calling of the 5' RACE reads with MiXCR, one entry per CDR3 protein. The sample has around 620,000 distinct CDR3 sequences; 27% are singletons. Unmatched junction bases numbered 5, after V lost 4 bases and J lost 5 bases. The V gene's germline CDR1 is LNHNV and CDR2 YYDKDF (reference sequence). This CDR3 is 14 amino acids long. The source of this sequence is a woman between 65 and 79 years old in good health. The V and J genes are TRBV15 and TRBJ2-1; 7 bases align to TRBD2. The sample comprised blood. CDR3 loop: CATSTPGGHNEQFF. CDR3 in DNA: TGTGCCACCAGCACCCCGGGGGGTCACAATGAGCAGTTCTTC.